This TCR beta chain stems from a study of OX40 agonist ivuxolimab in advanced cancers. Across the whole study: Aged 23 to 79 with a mean of 60 years, they were under 85% male.

As to this clone: What it binds is unknown.

V shed 6 bases and J 7 bases; nucleotides not matched to a gene: 8. Germline assignment: CDR1 SNHLY and CDR2 FYNNEI. The CDR3 consists of 13 residues. Overall study results and limits: CD4+ and CD8+ T cells in blood underwent clonal expansion by week 6 at 0.1 to 3.0 mg/kg.

Excluded were patients having autoimmune disease history or systemic immunosuppression. The method was immunoSEQ multiplex PCR; TCRdb's version includes in-frame clones alone and lacks a portion of them. The sample shows roughly 90,000 clones, approximately 91% of them seen only once. The specimen comprised CD4+ or CD8+ T cells sorted from blood, sampled in a trial of the OX40 agonist ivuxolimab. The rearrangement joins TRBV2 to TRBJ2-7, with TRBD2 identical over 8 bases. The TCR originated in an adult with an advanced solid tumor such as melanoma, head and neck, liver or kidney cancer. CDR3 sequence reads: CASSWGLEGEQYF. The CDR3 DNA sequence: TGTGCCAGCAGCTGGGGACTAGAGGGGGAGCAGTACTTC.